Following are 3 T cell receptor beta chains from one sample sequenced in a study of cytotoxic CD8 clonotypes in ibrutinib-treated CLL. Clones were sequenced by immunoSEQ multiplex PCR, and TCRdb holds only the in-frame ones, with some missing. Among around 92,000 clones listed, approximately 71% were seen once. Sequenced here: PBMCs, sampled after 24 months of ibrutinib treatment. These TCRs come from a human donor with chronic lymphocytic leukemia.

CDR3 amino acids: CASTSGETQYF. Here the CDR3 DNA reads TGTGCCAGCACCTCAGGGGAGACCCAGTACTTC. This chain uses TRBV7-2 with TRBJ2-5; tentatively, D is TRBD1 (5 bases). Trimming took off 7 bases at V and 5 bases at J, with 8 bases between the two ends. The germline gives CDR1 SGHTA, CDR2 FQGNSA. The CDR3 has 11 amino acids.

This clone is a singleton in its sample. The chain has TRBV27 and TRBJ1-1; D gene uncertain. CDR1 MNHEY and CDR2 SMNVEV come from the germline V gene (reference sequence). V was cut by 2 bases and J by 1 base, with 26 bases left in between. This CDR3 is 20 amino acids long. The CDR3 DNA reads TGTGCCAGCAGTTTACCCGGACCAGGTAGGCCCCATAGAAAGAACACTGAAGCTTTCTTT. Protein product: CASSLPGPGRPHRKNTEAFF.

This clone is deemed medium-sized. This chain connects TRBV11-2 to TRBJ2-1; D is ambiguous. Between the trimmed V and J ends, which lost 2 bases and 4 bases, there was a span of 12 bases. In germline, CDR1 is SGHAT, CDR2 FQNNGV. CDR3 length equals 15 residues. As DNA, the CDR3 is TGTGCCAGCAGCTTACTCCCCCCTTTGTACAATGAGCAGTTCTTC. Translated: CASSLLPPLYNEQFF.